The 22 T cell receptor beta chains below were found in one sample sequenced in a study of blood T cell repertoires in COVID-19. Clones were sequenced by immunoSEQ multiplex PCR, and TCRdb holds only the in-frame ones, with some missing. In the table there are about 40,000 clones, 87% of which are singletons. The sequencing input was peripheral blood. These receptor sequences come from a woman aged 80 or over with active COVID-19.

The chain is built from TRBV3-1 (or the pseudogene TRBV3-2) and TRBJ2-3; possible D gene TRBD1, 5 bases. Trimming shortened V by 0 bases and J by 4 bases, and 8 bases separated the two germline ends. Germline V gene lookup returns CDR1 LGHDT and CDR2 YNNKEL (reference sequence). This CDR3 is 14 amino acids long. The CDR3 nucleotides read TGTGCCAGCAGCCAAGATGGCAGGGCAGATACGCAGTATTTT. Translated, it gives CASSQDGRADTQYF.

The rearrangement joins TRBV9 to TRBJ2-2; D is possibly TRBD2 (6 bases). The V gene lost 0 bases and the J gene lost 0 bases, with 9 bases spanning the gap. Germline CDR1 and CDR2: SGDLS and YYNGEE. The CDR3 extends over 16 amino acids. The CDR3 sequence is CASSVVGTSNTGELFF. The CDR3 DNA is TGTGCCAGCAGCGTAGTGGGGACTTCGAACACCGGGGAGCTGTTTTTT.

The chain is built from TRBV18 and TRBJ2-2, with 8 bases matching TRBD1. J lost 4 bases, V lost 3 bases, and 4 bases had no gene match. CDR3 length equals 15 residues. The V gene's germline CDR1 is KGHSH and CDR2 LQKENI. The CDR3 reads CASSPDRGGTGELFF. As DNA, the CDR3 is TGTGCCAGCTCACCCGACAGGGGCGGCACCGGGGAGCTGTTTTTT.

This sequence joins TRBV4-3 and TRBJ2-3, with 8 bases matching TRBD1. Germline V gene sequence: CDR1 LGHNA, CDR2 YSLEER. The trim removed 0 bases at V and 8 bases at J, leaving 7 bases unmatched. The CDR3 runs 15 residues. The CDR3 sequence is CASSQDHRGDSTQYF. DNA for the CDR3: TGCGCCAGCAGCCAAGACCACAGGGGGGATAGTACGCAGTATTTT.

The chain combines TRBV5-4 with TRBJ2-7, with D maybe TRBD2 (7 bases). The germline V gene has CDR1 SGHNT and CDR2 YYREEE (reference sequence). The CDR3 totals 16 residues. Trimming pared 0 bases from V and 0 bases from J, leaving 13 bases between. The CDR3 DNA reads TGTGCCAGCAGCTTGGGGGGCGGGGGCTCCTCCTACGAGCAGTACTTC. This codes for CASSLGGGGSSYEQYF.

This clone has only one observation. CDR3 sequence reads: CASSLLTQNTEAFF. In nucleotides, the CDR3 is TGTGCCAGCAGCTTGCTTACACAGAACACTGAAGCTTTCTTT. V is TRBV5-5 and J is TRBJ1-1, with D uncertain. Looked up from germline, CDR1 is SGHKS and CDR2 is YYEKEE (reference sequence). The CDR3 contains 14 residues. V was pared by 1 base and J by 1 base, with 8 bases between.

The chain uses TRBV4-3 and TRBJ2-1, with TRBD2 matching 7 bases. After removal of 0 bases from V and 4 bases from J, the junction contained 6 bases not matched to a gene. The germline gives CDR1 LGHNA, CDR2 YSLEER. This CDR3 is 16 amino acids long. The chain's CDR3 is CASSQEWPSGYNEQFF. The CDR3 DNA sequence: TGCGCCAGCAGCCAAGAGTGGCCTAGCGGATACAATGAGCAGTTCTTC.

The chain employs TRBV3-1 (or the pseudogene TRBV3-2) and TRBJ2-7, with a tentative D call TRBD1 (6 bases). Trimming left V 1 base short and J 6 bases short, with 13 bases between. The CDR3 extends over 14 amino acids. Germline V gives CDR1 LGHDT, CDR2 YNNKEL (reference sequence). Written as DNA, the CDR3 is TGTGCCAGCAGCCAAGTTCAGGGGAAAGGCGAGCAGTACTTC. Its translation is CASSQVQGKGEQYF.

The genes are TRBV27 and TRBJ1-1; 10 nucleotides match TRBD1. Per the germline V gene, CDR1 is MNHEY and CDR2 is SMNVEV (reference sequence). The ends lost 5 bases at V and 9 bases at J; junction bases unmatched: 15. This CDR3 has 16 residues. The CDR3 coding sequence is TGTGCCAGCAGTCAATTTTCGGACAGGGGGAGAGTCAAAGCTTTCTTT. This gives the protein CASSQFSDRGRVKAFF.

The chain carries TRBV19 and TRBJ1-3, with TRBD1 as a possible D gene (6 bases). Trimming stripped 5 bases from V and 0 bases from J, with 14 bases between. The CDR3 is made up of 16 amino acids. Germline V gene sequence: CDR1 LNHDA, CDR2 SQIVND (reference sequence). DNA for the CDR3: TGTGCCAGTAGTCCCCCATGGACAGCCTCTGGAAACACCATATATTTT. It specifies CASSPPWTASGNTIYF.

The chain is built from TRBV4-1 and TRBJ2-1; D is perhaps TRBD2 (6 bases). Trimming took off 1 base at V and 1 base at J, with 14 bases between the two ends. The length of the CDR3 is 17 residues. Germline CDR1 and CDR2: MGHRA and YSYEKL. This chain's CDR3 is CASSQVVGGISYNEQFF. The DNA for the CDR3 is TGCGCCAGCAGCCAAGTGGTGGGGGGTATTTCCTACAATGAGCAGTTCTTC.

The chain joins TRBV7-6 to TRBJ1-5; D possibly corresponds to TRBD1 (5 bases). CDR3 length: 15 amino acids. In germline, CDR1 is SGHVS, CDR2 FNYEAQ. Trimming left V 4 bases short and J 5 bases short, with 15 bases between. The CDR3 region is CASSWGSGGDQPQHF. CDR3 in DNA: TGTGCCAGCAGCTGGGGGTCGGGCGGGGATCAGCCCCAGCATTTT. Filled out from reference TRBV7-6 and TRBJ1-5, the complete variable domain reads GAGVSQSPRYKVTKRGQDVALRCDPISGHVSLYWYRQALGQGPEFLTYFNYEAQQDKSGLPNDRFSAERPEGSISTLTIQRTEQRDSAMYRCASSWGSGGDQPQHFGDGTRLSIL.

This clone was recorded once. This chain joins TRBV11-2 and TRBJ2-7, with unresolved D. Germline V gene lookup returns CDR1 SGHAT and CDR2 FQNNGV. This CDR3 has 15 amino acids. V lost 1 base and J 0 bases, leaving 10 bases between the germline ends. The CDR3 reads CASSLGALSSYEQYF. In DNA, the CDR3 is TGTGCCAGCAGCTTAGGGGCCCTAAGCTCCTACGAGCAGTACTTC.

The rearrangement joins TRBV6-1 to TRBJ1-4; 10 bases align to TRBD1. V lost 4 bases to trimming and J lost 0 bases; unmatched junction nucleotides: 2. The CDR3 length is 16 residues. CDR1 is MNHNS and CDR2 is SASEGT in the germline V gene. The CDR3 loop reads CASSGTGGATNEKLFF. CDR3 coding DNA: TGTGCCAGCAGTGGGACAGGGGGTGCAACTAATGAAAAACTGTTTTTT.

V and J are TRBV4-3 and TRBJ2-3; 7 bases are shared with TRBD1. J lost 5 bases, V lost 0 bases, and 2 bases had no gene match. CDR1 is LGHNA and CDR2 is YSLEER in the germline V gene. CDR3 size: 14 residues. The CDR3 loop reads CASSQDQGVDTQYF. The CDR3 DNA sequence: TGCGCCAGCAGCCAAGATCAGGGGGTAGATACGCAGTATTTT.

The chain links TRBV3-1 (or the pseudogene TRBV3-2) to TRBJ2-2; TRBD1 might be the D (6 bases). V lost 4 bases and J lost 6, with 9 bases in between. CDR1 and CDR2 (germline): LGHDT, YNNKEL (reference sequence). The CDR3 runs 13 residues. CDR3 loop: CASSRGQSGELFF. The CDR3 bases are TGTGCCAGCAGCCGAGGACAGTCCGGGGAGCTGTTTTTT.

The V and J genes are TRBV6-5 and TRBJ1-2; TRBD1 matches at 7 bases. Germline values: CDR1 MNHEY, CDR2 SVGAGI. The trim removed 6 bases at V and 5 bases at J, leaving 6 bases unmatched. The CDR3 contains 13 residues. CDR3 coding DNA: TGTGCCAGCAGCCGTAACAGGGGTTATGGCTACACCTTC. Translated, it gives CASSRNRGYGYTF.

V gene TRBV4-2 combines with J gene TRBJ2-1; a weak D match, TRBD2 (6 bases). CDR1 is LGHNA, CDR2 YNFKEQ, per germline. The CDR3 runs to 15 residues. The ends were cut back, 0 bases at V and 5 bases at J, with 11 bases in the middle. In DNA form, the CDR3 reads TGTGCCAGCAGCCAAGATGGGACTGAAAACAATGAGCAGTTCTTC. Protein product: CASSQDGTENNEQFF.

The CDR3 DNA follows: TGTGCCAGCAGCTTAGAGTCCTGGACAGGGGGCGATCGTAAGTCGACGACCCAGTACTTC. It specifies CASSLESWTGGDRKSTTQYF. This chain connects TRBV11-2 to TRBJ2-5; TRBD1 matches 11 bases. The CDR3 extends over 20 amino acids. From germline, CDR1 is SGHAT and CDR2 FQNNGV. Trimming took 0 bases from V and 7 from J; bases not matched to a gene: 19.

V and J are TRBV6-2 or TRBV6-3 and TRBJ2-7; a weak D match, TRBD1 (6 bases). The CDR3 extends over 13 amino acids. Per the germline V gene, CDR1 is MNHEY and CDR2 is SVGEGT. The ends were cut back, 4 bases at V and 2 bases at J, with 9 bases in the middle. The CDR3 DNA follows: TGTGCCAGCAGTTTTGGGGGCACCTACGAGCAGTACTTC. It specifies CASSFGGTYEQYF.

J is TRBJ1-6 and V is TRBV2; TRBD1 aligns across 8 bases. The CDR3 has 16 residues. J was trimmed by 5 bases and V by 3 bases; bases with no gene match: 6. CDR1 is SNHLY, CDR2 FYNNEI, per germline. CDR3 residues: CASSEGDRGHNSPLHF. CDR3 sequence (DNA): TGTGCCAGCAGTGAGGGAGACAGGGGCCATAATTCACCCCTCCACTTT. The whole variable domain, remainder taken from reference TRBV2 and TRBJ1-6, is EPEVTQTPSHQVTQMGQEVILRCVPISNHLYFYWYRQILGQKVEFLVSFYNNEISEKSEIFDDQFSVERPDGSNFTLKIRSTKLEDSAMYFCASSEGDRGHNSPLHFGNGTRLTVT.

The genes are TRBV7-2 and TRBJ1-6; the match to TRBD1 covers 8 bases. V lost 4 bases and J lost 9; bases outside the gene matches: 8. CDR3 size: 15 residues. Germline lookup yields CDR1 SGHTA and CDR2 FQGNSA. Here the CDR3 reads CASSSHRGAGSPLHF. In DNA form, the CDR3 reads TGTGCCAGCAGCTCCCACAGGGGGGCGGGTTCACCCCTCCACTTT. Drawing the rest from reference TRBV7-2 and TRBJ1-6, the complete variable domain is GAGVSQSPSNKVTEKGKDVELRCDPISGHTALYWYRQSLGQGLEFLIYFQGNSAPDKSGLPSDRFSAERTGGSVSTLTIQRTQQEDSAVYLCASSSHRGAGSPLHFGNGTRLTVT.